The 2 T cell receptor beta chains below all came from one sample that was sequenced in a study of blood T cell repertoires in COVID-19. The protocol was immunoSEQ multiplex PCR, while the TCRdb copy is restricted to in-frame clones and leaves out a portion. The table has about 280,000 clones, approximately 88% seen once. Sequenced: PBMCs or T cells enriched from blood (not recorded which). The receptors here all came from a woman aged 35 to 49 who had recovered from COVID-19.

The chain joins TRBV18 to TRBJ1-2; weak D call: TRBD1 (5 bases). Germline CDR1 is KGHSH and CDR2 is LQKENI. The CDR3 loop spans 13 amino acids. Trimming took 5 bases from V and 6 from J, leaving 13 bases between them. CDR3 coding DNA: TGTGCCAGCTCAACCATACAAGGGGATGGCTACACCTTC. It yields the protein CASSTIQGDGYTF.

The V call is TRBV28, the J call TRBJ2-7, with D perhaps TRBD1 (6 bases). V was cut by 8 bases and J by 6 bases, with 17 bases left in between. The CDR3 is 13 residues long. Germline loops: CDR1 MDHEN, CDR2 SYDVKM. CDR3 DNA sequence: TGTGCCAGCTTTTACAGGGACCACCGCGAGCAGTACTTC. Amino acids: CASFYRDHREQYF.